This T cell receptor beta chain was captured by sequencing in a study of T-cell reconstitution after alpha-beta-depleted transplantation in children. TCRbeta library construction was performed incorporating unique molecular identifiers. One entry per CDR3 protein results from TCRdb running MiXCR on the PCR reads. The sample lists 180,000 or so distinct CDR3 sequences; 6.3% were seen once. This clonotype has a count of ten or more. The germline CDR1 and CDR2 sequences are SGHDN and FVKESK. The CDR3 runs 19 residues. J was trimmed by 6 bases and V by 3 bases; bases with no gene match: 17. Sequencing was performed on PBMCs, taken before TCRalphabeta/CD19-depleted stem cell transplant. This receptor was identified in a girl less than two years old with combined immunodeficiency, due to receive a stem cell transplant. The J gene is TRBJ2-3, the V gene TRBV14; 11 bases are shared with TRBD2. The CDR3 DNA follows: TGTGCCAGCAGCCATCCGGGCCAGACTAGCGGGGCCTCATATGATACGCAGTATTTT. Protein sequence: CASSHPGQTSGASYDTQYF.